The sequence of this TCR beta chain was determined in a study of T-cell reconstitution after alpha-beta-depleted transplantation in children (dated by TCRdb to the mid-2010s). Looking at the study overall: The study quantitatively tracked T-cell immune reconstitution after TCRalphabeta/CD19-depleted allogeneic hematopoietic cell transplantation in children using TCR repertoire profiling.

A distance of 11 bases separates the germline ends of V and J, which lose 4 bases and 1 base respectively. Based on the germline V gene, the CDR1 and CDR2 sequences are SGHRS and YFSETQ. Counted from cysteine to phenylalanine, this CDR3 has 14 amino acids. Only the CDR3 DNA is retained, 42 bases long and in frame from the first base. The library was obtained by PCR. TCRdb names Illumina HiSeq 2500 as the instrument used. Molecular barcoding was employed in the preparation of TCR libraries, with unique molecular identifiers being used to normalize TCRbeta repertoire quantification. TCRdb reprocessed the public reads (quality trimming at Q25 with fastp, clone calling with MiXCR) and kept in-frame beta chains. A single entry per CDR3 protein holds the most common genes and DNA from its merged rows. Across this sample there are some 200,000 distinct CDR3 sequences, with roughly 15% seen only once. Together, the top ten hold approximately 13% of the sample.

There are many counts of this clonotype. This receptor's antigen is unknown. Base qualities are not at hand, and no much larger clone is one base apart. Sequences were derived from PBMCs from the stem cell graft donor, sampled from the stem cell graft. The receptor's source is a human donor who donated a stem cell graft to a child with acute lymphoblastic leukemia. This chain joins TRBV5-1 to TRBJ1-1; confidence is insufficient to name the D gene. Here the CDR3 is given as CASSQGRGNTEAFF. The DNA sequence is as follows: TGCGCCAGCAGCCAAGGACGGGGGAACACTGAAGCTTTCTTT.